The 6 T cell receptor beta chains below all came from one sample that was sequenced in a study of blood T cell repertoires in COVID-19. TCRdb's table, derived via immunoSEQ multiplex PCR, lists solely in-frame clones and lacks some. This sample carries about 480,000 clones, about 85% of them seen once, and the ten largest clones take more than 7.5%. The sample comprised PBMCs or T cells enriched from blood (not recorded which). All receptors derive from a woman in her sixties who had recovered from COVID-19.

The CDR3 bases are TGCGCCAGCAGCCAAGTTCAGGGGGCGGGCGGGGCCAACGTCCTGACTTTC. Residues: CASSQVQGAGGANVLTF. V gene TRBV4-1 combines with J gene TRBJ2-6; 8 nucleotides line up with TRBD1. The CDR3 contains 17 residues. Per germline, CDR1 MGHRA and CDR2 YSYEKL. Unmatched junction bases numbered 6, after V lost 1 base and J lost 4 bases.

J is TRBJ1-1 and V is TRBV28; D might be TRBD1 (5 bases). This CDR3 comprises 15 residues. Trimming took off 2 bases at V and 4 bases at J, with 14 bases between the two ends. The germline V gene has CDR1 MDHEN and CDR2 SYDVKM. CDR3 region: CASSLPQGLGTEAFF. In nucleotides, the CDR3 is TGTGCCAGCAGTTTACCTCAGGGATTAGGCACTGAAGCTTTCTTT.

This rearrangement joins TRBV15 to TRBJ1-5; no firm D call. CDR3 length equals 15 residues. The V end was cut by 3 bases, the J end by 3 bases, with 12 bases between. The germline gives CDR1 LNHNV, CDR2 YYDKDF (reference sequence). The CDR3 protein is CATSRPSIPNQPQHF. CDR3 DNA sequence: TGTGCCACCAGCAGGCCCTCTATTCCCAATCAGCCCCAGCATTTT.

The chain recombines TRBV18 with TRBJ1-2, with 7 positions matching TRBD1. From germline, CDR1 is KGHSH and CDR2 LQKENI. The J segment lost 5 bases and the V segment lost 3 bases, leaving 9 bases of the junction unmatched. CDR3 length: 15 amino acids. CDR3 DNA: TGTGCCAGCTCACCGGGCAGGGGGTCTATGTATGGCTACACCTTC. Protein: CASSPGRGSMYGYTF.

The chain recombines TRBV9 with TRBJ1-2; D is ambiguous. This CDR3 contains 16 residues. CDR1 and CDR2 from the germline V gene are SGDLS and YYNGEE. The ends were cut back, 3 bases at V and 2 bases at J, with 17 bases in the middle. The CDR3 here is CASSAPLGAGNYGYTF. DNA for the CDR3: TGTGCCAGCAGCGCCCCACTCGGTGCAGGAAACTATGGCTACACCTTC. Complete variable domain (other parts from reference TRBV9 and TRBJ1-2): DSGVTQTPKHLITATGQRVTLRCSPRSGDLSVYWYQQSLDQGLQFLIQYYNGEERAKGNILERFSAQQFPDLHSELNLSSLELGDSALYFCASSAPLGAGNYGYTFGSGTRLTVV.

The chain carries TRBV29-1 and TRBJ1-1, with 7 bases matching TRBD1. The V gene's germline CDR1 is SQVTM and CDR2 ANQGSEA. This CDR3 contains 14 residues. V was clipped by 2 bases and J by 0 bases; unmatched bases: 3. Here the CDR3 reads CSVEPQGLNTEAFF. Written as DNA, the CDR3 is TGCAGCGTTGAACCACAGGGGTTGAACACTGAAGCTTTCTTT.